This T cell receptor (beta chain) appears in the sequencing data of a study of OX40 agonist ivuxolimab in advanced cancers. The study, taken as a whole, reports: Relative to CD4+ cells, CD8+ T cells on average had more expanded clones.

V was clipped by 6 bases and J by 0 bases, with 28 bases between them. Germline-derived CDR1 and CDR2 are SNHLY and FYNNEI. This CDR3 contains 20 residues. A word on this clone: Its antigen remains unidentified.

Some clones are missing from TCRdb's copy, which holds only in-frame ones; the method was immunoSEQ multiplex PCR. The sample includes around 57,000 clones, 84% of them seen just once. The V and J genes are TRBV2 and TRBJ2-3; D perhaps matches TRBD2 (5 bases). This clonotype was obtained from an adult with an advanced solid tumor such as melanoma, head and neck, liver or kidney cancer. The source was CD4+ or CD8+ T cells sorted from blood, collected in a trial of the OX40 agonist ivuxolimab. The CDR3 DNA is TGTGCCAGCAGGGAAACCCCCGGACTGTTCCACCTTTCTAGCACAGATACGCAGTATTTT. Translation: CASRETPGLFHLSSTDTQYF.